These 19 T cell receptor beta chains share one sample of origin, sequenced in a study of blood T cell repertoires in COVID-19. This table comes from immunoSEQ multiplex PCR, and its TCRdb copy is limited to in-frame clones, with some not included. The data hold some 120,000 clones, with 80% to 85% observed a single time. The sequenced material came from PBMCs or T cells enriched from blood (not recorded which). These receptor sequences come from a man aged 30 to 39 who had recovered from COVID-19.

The chain couples TRBV6-1 to TRBJ2-5, with 11 bases identical to TRBD1. In germline, CDR1 is MNHNS, CDR2 SASEGT. J lost 5 bases, V lost 3 bases, and 8 bases had no gene match. This CDR3 region has 16 residues. CDR3 sequence (DNA): TGTGCCAGCAGTGATCCGGACAGGGGGCTTATTGAGACCCAGTACTTC. Amino acids: CASSDPDRGLIETQYF.

This chain links TRBV7-2 with TRBJ1-1; no reliable D call. The CDR3 sequence is 14 residues long. V lost 1 base and J lost 2, with 8 bases in between. Germline CDR1 reads SGHTA; CDR2 reads FQGNSA. The CDR3 DNA follows: TGTGCCAGCAGCTTAGTGCAGGTTAACACTGAAGCTTTCTTT. Translated: CASSLVQVNTEAFF.

This clone was detected many times. The chain joins TRBV7-2 to TRBJ1-1, with 9 bases lining up with TRBD1. CDR1 is SGHTA and CDR2 is FQGNSA in the germline V gene. The CDR3 covers 12 residues. With V trimmed by 4 bases and J by 11 bases, 5 bases remained unmatched. CDR3 DNA: TGTGCCAGCAGCTCGGGACAGGGTTGGGCTTTCTTT. The encoded protein is CASSSGQGWAFF.

The chain couples TRBV3-1 (or the pseudogene TRBV3-2) to TRBJ1-1; the D gene is possibly TRBD1 (5 bases). The V end lost 3 bases, the J end lost 4 bases, and 12 bases lay between the germline ends. The CDR3 covers 14 residues. Germline V gene lookup returns CDR1 LGHDT and CDR2 YNNKEL (reference sequence). The CDR3 here is CASSQAGWATEAFF. CDR3 DNA: TGTGCCAGCAGCCAGGCAGGGTGGGCCACTGAAGCTTTCTTT.

This clone qualifies as medium-sized. This chain connects TRBV6-5 to TRBJ1-5, with TRBD1 matching over 8 bases. V shed 5 bases and J 2 bases; nucleotides not matched to a gene: 5. The CDR3 sequence is 15 residues long. Germline V gives CDR1 MNHEY, CDR2 SVGAGI. This CDR3 reads CASSPQDRGNQPQHF. The DNA of the CDR3 is TGTGCCAGCAGTCCCCAGGACAGGGGCAATCAGCCCCAGCATTTT.

This chain links TRBV6-5 with TRBJ2-3; 11 bases map to TRBD2. Germline V gives CDR1 MNHEY, CDR2 SVGAGI. The V gene end was trimmed by 4 bases and the J gene end by 10 bases; junction bases not matched to a gene: 13. The CDR3 has 16 residues. The CDR3 region is CASSWGGLAGGMAQYF. The CDR3 bases are TGTGCCAGCAGTTGGGGGGGGCTAGCGGGAGGAATGGCGCAGTATTTT.

This clone appeared a single time. The chain links TRBV19 to TRBJ1-2; possibly TRBD1 for D (6 bases). This CDR3 is 15 amino acids long. Germline CDR1 is LNHDA and CDR2 is SQIVND (reference sequence). Trimming stripped 3 bases from V and 3 bases from J, with 14 bases between. CDR3 residues: CASSIGQSLYYGYTF. CDR3 in DNA: TGTGCCAGTAGTATCGGACAGAGCCTTTACTATGGCTACACCTTC.

This chain links TRBV19 with TRBJ2-5; a possible D gene is TRBD2 (6 bases). V lost 4 bases to trimming and J lost 2 bases, with 17 bases between them. The germline gives CDR1 LNHDA, CDR2 SQIVND (reference sequence). The CDR3 is made up of 16 amino acids. The CDR3 here is CASSRGTGSEQETQYF. The CDR3 nucleotides are TGTGCCAGTAGTAGAGGGACTGGATCAGAGCAAGAGACCCAGTACTTC.

CDR3 region: CSGVPGGTEAFF. DNA for the CDR3: TGCAGCGGGGTACCGGGGGGCACTGAAGCTTTCTTT. V and J are TRBV29-1 and TRBJ1-1; weak D call: TRBD1 (5 bases). The CDR3 spans 12 residues. The V and J ends lost 7 bases and 4 bases respectively, with 13 bases between them. Looked up from germline, CDR1 is SQVTM and CDR2 is ANQGSEA.

This clone was observed a single time. The chain recombines TRBV7-2 with TRBJ1-5, with D possibly being TRBD1 (6 bases). The CDR3 has 15 amino acids. V dropped 2 bases and J dropped 1 base, with 9 bases sitting between them. Germline CDR1 SGHTA, CDR2 FQGNSA. CDR3 in amino acids: CASSLTGWSNQPQHF. CDR3 DNA sequence: TGTGCCAGCAGCTTAACAGGGTGGAGCAATCAGCCCCAGCATTTT.

The rearrangement links TRBV29-1 to TRBJ1-1; weak D call: TRBD1 (6 bases). From germline, CDR1 is SQVTM and CDR2 ANQGSEA. V was pared by 4 bases and J by 8 bases, with 17 bases between. This CDR3 has 13 residues. In nucleotides, the CDR3 is TGCAGCGTTGGATGGGGGGGCGCCGGAGAAGCTTTCTTT. This translates into CSVGWGGAGEAFF.

The CDR3 is CASSPPGGSSTDTQYF. CDR3 nucleotides: TGTGCCAGCAGCCCCCCAGGCGGGTCTAGCACAGATACGCAGTATTTT. The rearrangement joins TRBV7-6 to TRBJ2-3; the D gene is possibly TRBD2 (5 bases). V was pared by 5 bases and J by 0 bases, with 15 bases between. The CDR3 runs to 16 residues. CDR1 and CDR2 (germline): SGHVS, FNYEAQ.

In the case of this clone: The sample holds other DNA sequences that translate to the same CDR3. The V and J genes are TRBV5-1 and TRBJ2-3, with 10 bases matching TRBD1. Trimming took 0 bases from V and 4 from J; bases not matched to a gene: 2. CDR1 and CDR2 (germline): SGHRS, YFSETQ. The length of the CDR3 is 15 residues. CDR3: CASSLGDRGSDTQYF. The CDR3 nucleotides are TGCGCCAGCAGCTTGGGGGACAGGGGTTCAGATACGCAGTATTTT.

V is TRBV9 and J is TRBJ1-2, with a possible D match to TRBD1 (5 bases). The germline gives CDR1 SGDLS, CDR2 YYNGEE. Trimming removed 4 bases from V and 0 bases from J, with 13 bases in between. This CDR3 is built from 15 residues. CDR3 sequence: CASSPTGGANYGYTF. The CDR3 DNA reads TGTGCCAGCAGCCCCACCGGGGGGGCTAACTATGGCTACACCTTC.

CDR3 nucleotide sequence: TGTGCCACGCGACAGACAGGGCTTGGAAACACCATATATTTT. It encodes CATRQTGLGNTIYF. The V and J genes are TRBV6-5 and TRBJ1-3; 7 bases line up with TRBD1. With 10 bases clipped from V and 3 bases from J, the junction kept 9 bases outside the gene matches. Germline values: CDR1 MNHEY, CDR2 SVGAGI. CDR3 size: 14 residues.

This chain links TRBV7-9 with TRBJ1-2; no reliable D call. V was cut by 4 bases and J by 2 bases, with 8 bases left in between. CDR1 and CDR2 (germline): SEHNR, FQNEAQ (reference sequence). This CDR3 contains 13 residues. This CDR3 reads CASSSSSNYGYTF. The CDR3, as DNA: TGTGCCAGCAGCTCCTCCTCGAACTATGGCTACACCTTC.

The rearrangement joins TRBV2 to TRBJ2-2; 9 bases are a match to TRBD1. Germline V gene sequence: CDR1 SNHLY, CDR2 FYNNEI. The ends lost 7 bases at V and 4 bases at J; junction bases unmatched: 4. This CDR3 comprises 14 residues. CDR3 coding DNA: TGTGCCAGCACCGGGGACAGGGCCACCGGGGAGCTGTTTTTT. Translation: CASTGDRATGELFF.

This chain links TRBV6-5 with TRBJ2-4; TRBD2 matches 7 bases. Germline V gene data show CDR1 as MNHEY and CDR2 as SVGAGI. The trim removed 6 bases at V and 5 bases at J, leaving 7 bases unmatched. This CDR3 has 14 residues. The CDR3 loop is CASRGAGLQNIQYF. As DNA, the CDR3 is TGTGCCAGCAGGGGAGCGGGACTACAAAACATTCAGTACTTC.

This clone was found a few times. The chain has TRBV5-6 and TRBJ2-1; 10 bases line up with TRBD2. The V segment lost 10 bases and the J segment 6 bases; nucleotides outside the gene matches: 7. This CDR3 contains 13 residues. Germline CDR1 and CDR2: SGHDT and YYEEEE. Written as DNA, the CDR3 is TGTGCCTCAGATAGCGGGGGGTTCAATGAGCAGTTCTTC. Amino acids: CASDSGGFNEQFF.